The present T cell receptor (beta chain) was sequenced within a study of blood T cell repertoires in COVID-19. Study details: The origin of the acute and convalescent COVID-19 samples was the United States, Italy and Spain. The cDNA or gDNA used as material had been derived from T cells, B-cell-depleted T cells, or PBMCs.

In the original analysis: The authors estimated nucleated cell counts from reference gene primer amplification. The assay was immunoSEQ multiplex PCR, and TCRdb's table has in-frame clones only and misses some. D and trimming were read from the DNA, whereas the V and J calls and clone size are those reported in that table. The repertoire holds some 200,000 clones, with around 89% as singletons. Germline CDR1 reads GTSNPN; CDR2 reads SVGIG (reference sequence). Trimming cost V 1 base and J 8 bases; bases outside gene matches: 12. This CDR3 spans 15 amino acids. This clonotype was sampled from a woman in her thirties or forties with acute or convalescent COVID-19. The rearrangement uses TRBV30 and TRBJ1-1; 8 bases match TRBD1. Sample: peripheral blood. CDR3 sequence: CAWSAGGQGAYEAFF. The CDR3 nucleotides read TGTGCCTGGAGTGCCGGGGGGCAGGGGGCATACGAAGCTTTCTTT. Looking up the rest from reference TRBV30 and TRBJ1-1 gives the full variable domain: SQTIHQWPATLVQPVGSPLSLECTVEGTSNPNLYWYRQAAGRGLQLLFYSVGIGQISSEVPQNLSASRPQDRQFILSSKKLLLSDSGFYLCAWSAGGQGAYEAFFGQGTRLTVV.